This T cell receptor beta chain was recovered during a study of blood T cell repertoires in COVID-19. Study at large: From the United States, Italy and Spain came samples of acute and convalescent COVID-19. PBMCs, B-cell-depleted T cells, or T cells provided the cDNA or gDNA that made up the material.

Original data processing: The authors estimated nucleated cell counts from reference gene primer amplification. The assay was immunoSEQ multiplex PCR, and TCRdb's table has in-frame clones only and misses some. V and J calls and clone size come straight from that table; D and trimming were deduced from the DNA. The sample holds a few hundred thousand clones, around 85% seen once. Germline assignment: CDR1 LNHDA and CDR2 SQIVND (reference sequence). This CDR3 has 22 residues. Worth noting for this clone: One end of the junction is discordant with germline, which a read error may explain.

Material for sequencing was peripheral blood. The source is a woman between 18 and 29 years old with acute or convalescent COVID-19. The V gene is TRBV19, the J gene TRBJ2-2, with 16 positions matching TRBD2. CDR3 nucleotide sequence: TGTGCCAGTACCATGTGCCTAGGGACTAGCGGGAGGGGATGTCGCGAACACCGGGGAGCTGTTTTT. This sequence encodes CASTMCLGTSGRGCREHRGAVF.